These 16 T cell receptor beta chains were all obtained from the same sample, sequenced in a study of CD8+ T cells in alopecia areata. TCR sequencing used cDNA made by reverse transcription of extracted RNA. Produced via immunoSEQ multiplex PCR; TCRdb's table is partial and in-frame only. Seen here are more than 110,000 clones, roughly 64% observed once, and the top ten hold 5% to 7%. The sequencing here drew on CD4+ T cells sorted from blood, taken at week 0. These receptors came from a human donor with alopecia areata.

V is TRBV29-1 and J is TRBJ1-4, with D unresolved. Germline assignment: CDR1 SQVTM and CDR2 ANQGSEA. Trimming shortened V by 0 bases and J by 7 bases, and 12 bases separated the two germline ends. The CDR3 is 14 amino acids. Here the CDR3 DNA reads TGCAGCGTTGAAGAAGGAAGCCACGGTGAAAAACTGTTTTTT. It yields the protein CSVEEGSHGEKLFF.

This clone appeared once. This chain uses TRBV4-2 with TRBJ1-1; no definite D call. The CDR3 is made up of 15 amino acids. Germline values: CDR1 LGHNA, CDR2 YNFKEQ. V lost 1 base and J 5 bases, leaving 14 bases between the germline ends. The CDR3 here is CASSQGQGPRTEAFF. The CDR3 coding sequence is TGTGCCAGCAGCCAAGGGCAAGGACCAAGAACTGAAGCTTTCTTT.

The gene calls are TRBV5-4 and TRBJ2-1, with D possibly being TRBD2 (5 bases). Germline-derived CDR1 and CDR2 are SGHNT and YYREEE (reference sequence). V lost 4 bases and J lost 9, with 17 bases in between. The CDR3 spans 14 residues. DNA for the CDR3: TGTGCCAGCAGCCTCATGGGTGGAGGATCTGAGCAGTTCTTC. Its protein product is CASSLMGGGSEQFF.

The chain joins TRBV9 to TRBJ2-1, with D possibly TRBD2 on 7 matching bases. The CDR3 loop spans 16 amino acids. Germline lookup yields CDR1 SGDLS and CDR2 YYNGEE. Trimming shortened V by 0 bases and J by 3 bases, and 13 bases separated the two germline ends. The CDR3 sequence is CASSVGGGGLYNEQFF. The CDR3 DNA reads TGTGCCAGCAGCGTAGGCGGCGGGGGCCTCTACAATGAGCAGTTCTTC.

This chain connects TRBV7-2 to TRBJ2-7; D perhaps matches TRBD1 (6 bases). The germline CDR1 and CDR2 sequences are SGHTA and FQGNSA. This CDR3 contains 14 residues. With 5 bases removed from V and 5 bases from J, the gap between germline ends came to 16 bases. The CDR3 loop is CASSTYTGSDEQYF. CDR3 bases: TGTGCCAGCAGCACGTACACAGGGTCTGACGAGCAGTACTTC.

This clone has more than one count but fewer than ten. The V call is TRBV29-1, the J call TRBJ1-2; D gene unclear. Trimming took 1 base from V and 7 from J, leaving 16 bases between them. Germline V CDR1 and CDR2: SQVTM, ANQGSEA. The CDR3 is made up of 14 amino acids. CDR3 coding DNA: TGCAGCGTTGAAGGGGAAGGAACCTATAGTGGCTACACCTTC. Amino acid sequence: CSVEGEGTYSGYTF.

The CDR3 loop reads CAISGGQGYGYTF. The CDR3 nucleotides are TGTGCCATCAGTGGGGGACAGGGTTATGGCTACACCTTC. The chain couples TRBV10-3 to TRBJ1-2; 9 bases are a match to TRBD1. The CDR3 loop spans 13 amino acids. V shed 4 bases, J shed 5 bases, and the junction held 2 bases outside the gene matches. Germline CDR1 reads ENHRY; CDR2 reads SYGVKD.

V and J are TRBV4-2 and TRBJ2-5, with 12 bases identical to TRBD2. Germline-derived CDR1 and CDR2 are LGHNA and YNFKEQ. V dropped 3 bases and J dropped 4; count of bases not matched to a gene: 6. The CDR3 is made up of 16 amino acids. The CDR3 is CASSHGASGGAETQYF. As DNA, the CDR3 is TGTGCCAGCAGCCACGGGGCTAGCGGGGGGGCAGAGACCCAGTACTTC.

The gene calls are TRBV11-2 and TRBJ1-1; D remains ambiguous. The CDR3 is 13 amino acids. The germline CDR1 and CDR2 sequences are SGHAT and FQNNGV. V lost 0 bases to trimming and J lost 8 bases, with 10 bases between them. This CDR3 reads CASSLDLRVEAFF. For the CDR3, the DNA is TGTGCCAGCAGCTTAGATCTTAGGGTAGAAGCTTTCTTT.

This clone has only a few counts. The chain joins TRBV18 to TRBJ1-2; tentative D call: TRBD1 (5 bases). The germline CDR1 and CDR2 sequences are KGHSH and LQKENI. The CDR3 runs to 15 residues. Trimming took 2 bases from V and 4 from J, leaving 14 bases between them. The CDR3 DNA is TGTGCCAGCTCACCAGAGGCAGGGATCCTCTATGGCTACACCTTC. Its translation: CASSPEAGILYGYTF.

This chain connects TRBV29-1 to TRBJ1-2, with 12 bases lining up with TRBD1. The germline gives CDR1 SQVTM, CDR2 ANQGSEA. The V gene end was trimmed by 6 bases and the J gene end by 4 bases; junction bases not matched to a gene: 9. The length of the CDR3 is 15 residues. CDR3 amino acids: CSVLRDRGRGYGYTF. CDR3 in DNA: TGCAGCGTACTCCGGGACAGGGGGCGCGGCTATGGCTACACCTTC.

The V gene is TRBV29-1, the J gene TRBJ2-7; unclear D gene. The CDR3 consists of 12 residues. V shed 3 bases and J shed 5 bases, with 11 bases lying between them. Germline CDR1 and CDR2: SQVTM and ANQGSEA. CDR3 protein: CSVEAPHNEQYF. CDR3 sequence (DNA): TGCAGCGTTGAGGCTCCCCACAACGAGCAGTACTTC.

This clone was observed a handful of times. The rearrangement links TRBV6-1 to TRBJ2-7; 8 nucleotides match TRBD1. The CDR3 loop spans 14 amino acids. Germline CDR1 is MNHNS and CDR2 is SASEGT. V lost 1 base and J lost 6; bases outside the gene matches: 5. The CDR3: CASSEGRGRGEQYF. The CDR3 DNA reads as TGTGCCAGCAGTGAAGGCAGGGGGCGAGGCGAGCAGTACTTC.

The chain joins TRBV7-2 to TRBJ1-1, with D possibly being TRBD1 (5 bases). The V and J ends lost 2 bases and 7 bases respectively, with 8 bases between them. The CDR3 runs 12 residues. Germline-derived CDR1 and CDR2 are SGHTA and FQGNSA. CDR3 loop: CASSLRQGEAFF. CDR3 bases: TGTGCCAGCAGCTTAAGGCAGGGTGAAGCTTTCTTT.

This clone was seen only a few times. This chain uses TRBV5-6 with TRBJ2-3; 10 nucleotides agree with TRBD1. J lost 4 bases, V lost 4 bases, and 6 bases had no gene match. CDR3 length: 15 amino acids. Germline V CDR1 and CDR2: SGHDT, YYEEEE. The CDR3 DNA sequence: TGTGCCAGCAGCAACCGGGACAGGGGATCAGATACGCAGTATTTT. It encodes CASSNRDRGSDTQYF.

The chain joins TRBV27 to TRBJ1-3; TRBD1 aligns across 7 bases. Germline V gene data show CDR1 as MNHEY and CDR2 as SMNVEV (reference sequence). The V gene end was trimmed by 0 bases and the J gene end by 5 bases; junction bases not matched to a gene: 4. The CDR3 is 15 residues long. The CDR3 sequence is CASSLSNRGRNTIYF. The CDR3 DNA reads TGTGCCAGCAGTTTATCCAACAGGGGTCGAAACACCATATATTTT.